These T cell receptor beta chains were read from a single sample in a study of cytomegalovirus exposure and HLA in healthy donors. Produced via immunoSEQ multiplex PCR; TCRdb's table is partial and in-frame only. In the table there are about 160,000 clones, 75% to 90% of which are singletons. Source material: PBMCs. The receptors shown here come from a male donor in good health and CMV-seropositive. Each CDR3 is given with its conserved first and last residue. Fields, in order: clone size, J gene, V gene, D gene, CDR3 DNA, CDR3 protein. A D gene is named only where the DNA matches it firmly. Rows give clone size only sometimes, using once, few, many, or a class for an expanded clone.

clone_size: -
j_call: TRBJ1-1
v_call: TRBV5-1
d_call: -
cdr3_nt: TGCGCCAGCAGCTCGCAGACACAGGGCACTGAAGCTTTCTTT
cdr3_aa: CASSSQTQGTEAFF

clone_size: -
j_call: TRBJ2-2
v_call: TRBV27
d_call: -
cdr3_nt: TGTGCCAGCAGTTTGAGGGGGGGGTACACCGGGGAGCTGTTTTTT
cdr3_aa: CASSLRGGYTGELFF

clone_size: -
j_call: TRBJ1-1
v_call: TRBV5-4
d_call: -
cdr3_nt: TGTGCCAACAGCTGGGCAGGGCCTGAAGCTTTCTTT
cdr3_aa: CANSWAGPEAFF

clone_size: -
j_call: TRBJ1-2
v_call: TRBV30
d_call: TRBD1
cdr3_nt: TGTGCCTGGAGTCCCACTTTCCGGGACAGGGGTGGCTACACCTTC
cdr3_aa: CAWSPTFRDRGGYTF

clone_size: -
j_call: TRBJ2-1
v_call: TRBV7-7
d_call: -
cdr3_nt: TGTGCTAGCAGTTCCGGGACTGCAGACAATGAGCAGTTCTTC
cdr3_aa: CASSSGTADNEQFF

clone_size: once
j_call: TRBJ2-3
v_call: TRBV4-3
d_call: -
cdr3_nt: TGCGCCAGCAGCCAAGAGATCGAGGGGACTGCGTATACGCAGTATTTT
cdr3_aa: CASSQEIEGTAYTQYF

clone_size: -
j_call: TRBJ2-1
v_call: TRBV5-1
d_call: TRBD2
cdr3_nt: TGCGCCAGCAGCTGGGGGACTACTCTGGGGACCTACAATGAGCAGTTCTTC
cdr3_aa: CASSWGTTLGTYNEQFF

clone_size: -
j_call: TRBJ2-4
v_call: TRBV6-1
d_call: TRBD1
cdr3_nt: TGTGCCAGCAGTGACTGGACAGGGCTTAGGGAAAACATTCAGTACTTC
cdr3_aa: CASSDWTGLRENIQYF

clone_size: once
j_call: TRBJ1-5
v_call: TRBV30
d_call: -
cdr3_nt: TGTGCCTGGAGTGGCGAACGGCAGCCCCAGCATTTT
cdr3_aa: CAWSGERQPQHF

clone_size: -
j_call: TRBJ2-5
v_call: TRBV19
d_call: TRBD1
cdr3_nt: TGTGCCAGTAGTATAGCAAGGGGGCAGGGGGCGGTTCGGGAGCAGTACTTC
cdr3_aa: CASSIARGQGAVREQYF

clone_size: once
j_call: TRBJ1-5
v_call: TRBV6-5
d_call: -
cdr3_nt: TGTGCCAGCAGTCGTCAGGGTGGGAATCAGCCCCAGCATTTT
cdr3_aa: CASSRQGGNQPQHF

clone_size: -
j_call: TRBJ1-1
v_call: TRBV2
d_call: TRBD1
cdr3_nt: TGTGCCAGCAGAGCTAGACAGGGAGAAGCTTTCTTT
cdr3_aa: CASRARQGEAFF

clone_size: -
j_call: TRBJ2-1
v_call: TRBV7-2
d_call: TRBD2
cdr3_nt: TGTGCCAGCAGCCCAGGTTGGGGTAGCGGGAGGAAGGTCAATGAGCAGTTCTTC
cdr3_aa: CASSPGWGSGRKVNEQFF

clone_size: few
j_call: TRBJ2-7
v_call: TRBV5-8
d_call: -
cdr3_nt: TGTGCCAGCAGCTTGGCCTCCCGGGACACCTACGAGCAGTACTTC
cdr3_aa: CASSLASRDTYEQYF

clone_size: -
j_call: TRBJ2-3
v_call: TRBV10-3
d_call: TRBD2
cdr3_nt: TGTGCCATCAGTGAACCCCCTGGACTAGCGCCTAGCACAGATACGCAGTATTTT
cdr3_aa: CAISEPPGLAPSTDTQYF

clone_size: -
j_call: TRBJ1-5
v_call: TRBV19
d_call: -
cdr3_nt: TGTGCCAGTAGTATCTTAACAGGCCTCATCAATCAGCCCCAGCATTTT
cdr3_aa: CASSILTGLINQPQHF

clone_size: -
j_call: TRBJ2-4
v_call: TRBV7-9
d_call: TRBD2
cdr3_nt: TGTGCCAGCAGCCAACCCTACCCTCAGCGGGAGCGCTCCAAAAACATTCAGTACTTC
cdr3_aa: CASSQPYPQRERSKNIQYF

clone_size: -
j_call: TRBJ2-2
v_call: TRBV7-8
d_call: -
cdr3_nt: TGTGCCAGCAGCCCCGGGACCGGGGAGCTGTTTTTT
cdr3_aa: CASSPGTGELFF

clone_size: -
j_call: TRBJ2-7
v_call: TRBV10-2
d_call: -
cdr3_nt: TGCGCCAGCGCGCAGGGTGAGGCTTCCTACGAGCAGTACTTC
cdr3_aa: CASAQGEASYEQYF

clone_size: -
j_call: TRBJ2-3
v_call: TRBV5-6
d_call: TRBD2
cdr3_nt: TGTGCCAGCAGCTTTTTTCGGCTAGCGGGAGATACGCAGTATTTT
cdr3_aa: CASSFFRLAGDTQYF

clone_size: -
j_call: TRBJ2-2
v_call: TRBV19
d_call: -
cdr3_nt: TGTGCCAGTAGAACTCTGGAGGGCCAGACCGGGGAGCTGTTTTTT
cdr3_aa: CASRTLEGQTGELFF

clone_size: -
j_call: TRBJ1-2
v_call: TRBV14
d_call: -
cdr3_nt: TGTGCCAGCAGCCAAGAGGGACGACGGGGGTATGGCTACACCTTC
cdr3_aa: CASSQEGRRGYGYTF

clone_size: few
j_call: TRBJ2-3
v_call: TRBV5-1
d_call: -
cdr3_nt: TGCGCCAGCAGCTTAGGAGGGCCAGATACGCAGTATTTT
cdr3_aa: CASSLGGPDTQYF

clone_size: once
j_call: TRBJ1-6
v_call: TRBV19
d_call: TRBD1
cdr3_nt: TGTGCCAGTAGTATAGGACAGGGGGCAACACCCCTCCACTTT
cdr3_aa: CASSIGQGATPLHF

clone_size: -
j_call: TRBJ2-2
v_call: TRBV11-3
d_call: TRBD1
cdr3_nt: TGTGCCAGCAGCTTTAACAGGGGGACCGGGGAGCTGTTTTTT
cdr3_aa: CASSFNRGTGELFF

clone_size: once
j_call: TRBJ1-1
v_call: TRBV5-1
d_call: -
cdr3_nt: TGCGCCAGCAGCTTGGGAGTGAACACTGAAGCTTTCTTT
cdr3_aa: CASSLGVNTEAFF

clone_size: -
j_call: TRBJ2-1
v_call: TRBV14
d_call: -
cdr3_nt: TGTGCCAGCAGCCAGACCGGCAGGACAGTCTTCAATGAGCAGTTCTTC
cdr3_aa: CASSQTGRTVFNEQFF

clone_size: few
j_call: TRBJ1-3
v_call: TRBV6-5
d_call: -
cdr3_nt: TGTGCCAGCAGTTATCGCCAGGGGCCCCCGGGAAACACCATATATTTT
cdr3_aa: CASSYRQGPPGNTIYF

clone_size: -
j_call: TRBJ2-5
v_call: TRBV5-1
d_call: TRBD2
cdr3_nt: TGCGCCAGCAGCTTGGACGCGGGAGGAGAGACCCAGTACTTC
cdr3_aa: CASSLDAGGETQYF

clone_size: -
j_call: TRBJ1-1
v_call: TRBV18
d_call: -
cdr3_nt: TGTGCCAGCTCTTCCCTGGGGGGGCGAGGGACTGAAGCTTTCTTT
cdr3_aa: CASSSLGGRGTEAFF

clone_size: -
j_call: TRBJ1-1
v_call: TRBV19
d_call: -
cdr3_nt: TGTGCCACCTCAGGCACTGAAGCTTTCTTT
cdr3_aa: CATSGTEAFF

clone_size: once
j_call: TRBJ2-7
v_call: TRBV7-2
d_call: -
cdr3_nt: TGTGCCAGCAGCTTAGCCCCCCCGGGGGACTACGAGCAGTACTTC
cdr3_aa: CASSLAPPGDYEQYF

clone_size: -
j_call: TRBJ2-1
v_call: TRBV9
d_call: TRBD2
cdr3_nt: TGTGCCAGCAGCGTGGAAAGGACTAGCGGGAGTAGGGAGCAGTTCTTC
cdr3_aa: CASSVERTSGSREQFF

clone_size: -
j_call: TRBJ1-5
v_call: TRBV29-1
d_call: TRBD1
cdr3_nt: TGCAGCGCGGGACAGGGGCTTCAGCCCCAGCATTTT
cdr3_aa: CSAGQGLQPQHF

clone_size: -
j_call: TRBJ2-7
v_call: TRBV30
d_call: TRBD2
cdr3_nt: TGTGCCTGGAACTATCTCGGGGGGGGAGGTGGCTACGAGCAGTACTTC
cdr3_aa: CAWNYLGGGGGYEQYF

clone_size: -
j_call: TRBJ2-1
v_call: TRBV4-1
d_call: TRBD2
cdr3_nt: TGCGCCAGCAGCCTCGGGACTAGCGGGAGCTCCTACAATGAGCAGTTCTTC
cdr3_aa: CASSLGTSGSSYNEQFF

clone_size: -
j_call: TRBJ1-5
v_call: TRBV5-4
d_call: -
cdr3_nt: TGTGCCAGCAGCTTGAGCCCCGGTACCTCCAATCAGCCCCAGCATTTT
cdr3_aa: CASSLSPGTSNQPQHF

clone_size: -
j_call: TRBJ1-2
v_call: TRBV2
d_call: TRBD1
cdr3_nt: TGTGCCAGCAGCGGTACAGGGGACTATGGCTACACCTTC
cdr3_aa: CASSGTGDYGYTF

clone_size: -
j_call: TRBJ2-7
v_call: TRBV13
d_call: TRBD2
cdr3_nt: TGTGCCAGCAGCTCCCGGACTAGCGGGAGCATCTACGAGCAGTACTTC
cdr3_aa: CASSSRTSGSIYEQYF

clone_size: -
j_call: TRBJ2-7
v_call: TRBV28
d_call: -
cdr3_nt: TGTGCCAGCAGTTTGCCTAACGAGCAGTACTTC
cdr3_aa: CASSLPNEQYF

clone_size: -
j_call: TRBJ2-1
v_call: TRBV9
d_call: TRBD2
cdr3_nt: TGTGCCAGCAGCGGTACTAGCGTCTCCTACAATGAGCAGTTCTTC
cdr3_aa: CASSGTSVSYNEQFF

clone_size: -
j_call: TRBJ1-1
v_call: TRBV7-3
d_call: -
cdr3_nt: TGTGCCAGCAGCTCACAGGGTGCGAACACTGAAGCTTTCTTT
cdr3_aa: CASSSQGANTEAFF

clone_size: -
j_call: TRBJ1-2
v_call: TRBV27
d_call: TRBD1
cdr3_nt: TGTGCCGGACCCTGGGACAAGGGGGCCTATGGCTACACCTTC
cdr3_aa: CAGPWDKGAYGYTF

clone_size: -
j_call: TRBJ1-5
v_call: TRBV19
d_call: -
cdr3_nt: TGTGCCAGTAGTACACCACGGACATCATGGAGCAATCAGCCCCAGCATTTT
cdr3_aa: CASSTPRTSWSNQPQHF

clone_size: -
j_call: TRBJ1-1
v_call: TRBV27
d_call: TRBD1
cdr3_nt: TGTGCCAGCAGTTCCCAGGGGGTCACTGAAGCTTTCTTT
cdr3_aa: CASSSQGVTEAFF

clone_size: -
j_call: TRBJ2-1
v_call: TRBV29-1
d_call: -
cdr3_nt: TGCAGCGTTCAACGGACCCAGGGGAACAATGAGCAGTTCTTC
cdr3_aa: CSVQRTQGNNEQFF

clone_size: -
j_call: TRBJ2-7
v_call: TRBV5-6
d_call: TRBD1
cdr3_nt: TGTGCCAGCAGCTCAACCGGGACAGTCTACGAGCAGTACTTC
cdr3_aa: CASSSTGTVYEQYF

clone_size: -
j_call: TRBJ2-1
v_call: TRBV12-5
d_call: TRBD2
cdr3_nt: TGTGCTAGTGGTTTGGTAACTCCTAGCGGTGAGCAGTTCTTC
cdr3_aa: CASGLVTPSGEQFF

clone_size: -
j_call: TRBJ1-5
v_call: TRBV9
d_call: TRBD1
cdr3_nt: TGTGCCAGCAGCGTCGAGGGGGCGCTCAATCAGCCCCAGCATTTT
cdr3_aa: CASSVEGALNQPQHF

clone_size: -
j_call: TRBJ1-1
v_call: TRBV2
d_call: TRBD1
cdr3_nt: TGTGCCAGCCAAGCCCGGACAGGAAACACTGAAGCTTTCTTT
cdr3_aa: CASQARTGNTEAFF

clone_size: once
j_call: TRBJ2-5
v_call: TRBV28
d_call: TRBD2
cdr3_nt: TGTGCCAGCAGTGGAGGCGGGGAGGGGACGATCCAAGAGACCCAGTACTTC
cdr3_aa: CASSGGGEGTIQETQYF

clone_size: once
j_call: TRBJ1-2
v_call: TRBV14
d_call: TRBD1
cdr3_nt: TGTGCCAGCAGCCTTCGGACAGGGGAGAGCTACACCTTC
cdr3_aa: CASSLRTGESYTF

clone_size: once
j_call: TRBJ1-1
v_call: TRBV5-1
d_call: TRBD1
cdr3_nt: TGCGCCAGCAGCCCTTTAACCTGGACAGGGAACACTGAAGCTTTCTTT
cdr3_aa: CASSPLTWTGNTEAFF

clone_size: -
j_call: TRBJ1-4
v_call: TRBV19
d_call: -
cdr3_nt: TGTGCCAGTAGTCATACAGGGTCTAATGAAAAACTGTTTTTT
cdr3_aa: CASSHTGSNEKLFF

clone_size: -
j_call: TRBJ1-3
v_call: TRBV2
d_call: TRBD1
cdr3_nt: TGTGCCAGCCGCGGTATGACAGGGCCTTCTGGAAACACCATATATTTT
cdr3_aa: CASRGMTGPSGNTIYF

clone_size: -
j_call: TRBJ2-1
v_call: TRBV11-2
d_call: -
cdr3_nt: TGTGCCAGCAGCTCCTTCGCGGCTAGCTCCTACAATGAGCAGTTCTTC
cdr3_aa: CASSSFAASSYNEQFF

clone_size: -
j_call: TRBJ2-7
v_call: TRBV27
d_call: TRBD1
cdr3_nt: TGTGCCAGCAGTTTTACCACTCCTGGACAGGGGAACGAGCAGTACTTC
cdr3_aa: CASSFTTPGQGNEQYF